This TCR beta chain was observed in a study of blood T cell repertoires in COVID-19 (TCRdb year 2020). A note on the overall study: The collaborator samples originated in the United States, Italy and Spain and spanned the acute and convalescent phases of COVID-19. The prospective study material was composed of cDNA or gDNA derived from T cells, B-cell-depleted T cells, or PBMCs. The dataset comprised deeply sampled blood TCRbeta repertoires from subjects exposed to, actively infected with, or recovered from COVID-19. The repertoires were made available in a free public database intended to serve as a resource for research on the immune response to SARS-CoV-2. The samples were drawn from two sources: the first 160 participants of the ongoing ImmuneRACE study, and over 1,000 subjects contributed by 6 global collaborators. Sample metadata almost always included a de-identified subject ID, COVID-19 status, age in years and sex. Where available, HLA class I and class II types were obtained from metadata supplied by the sample provider rather than from assay-based typing.

TCRbeta CDR3 regions were amplified from genomic DNA using the immunoSEQ Assay, a bias-controlled multiplex PCR. In the original analysis: Within the assay, amplification of reference gene primers was used to estimate how many nucleated cells each sample contained. To quantify the absolute abundance of each unique TCRbeta CDR3 rearrangement, sequence reads were collapsed and filtered. For each sample, productive Simpson clonality was calculated by taking the square root of Simpson's diversity index across productive rearrangements. As stored in TCRdb, this immuneACCESS dataset retains in-frame rearrangements with V and J assigned. A fraction of the clones does not appear; measured against another copy, unresolved V genes explain less than half of the discrepancy, and the remainder lacks a known reason. Clone size and V and J calls were adopted from that table, with D and trimming inferred from the DNA. The sample has fewer than 100,000 clones on record, about 81% of them singletons. The ten most abundant clones make up approximately 25% of the sample.

What the research found in general, with its limitations: The amount of clinical and demographic metadata varied by source and participant and was provided uncurated.

Reading from cysteine to phenylalanine, the CDR3 counts 14 amino acids. Solely the CDR3 DNA is kept, with 42 bases framed from the first base. V is cut by 4 bases and J by 4 bases, and the space between the germline ends is 13 bases. As encoded in the germline V gene, CDR1 is KGHDR while CDR2 is SFDVKD. As concerns this clone: This receptor's antigen is unknown. Within one base of it there is no much larger clone, and no base qualities were kept.

Whole blood was collected in K2EDTA tubes by collaborating institutions according to the institutions' own protocols. Collaborator samples were shipped for TCRbeta analysis as frozen whole blood, isolated PBMCs, or DNA extracted from either sample type. The sequenced material came from peripheral blood. This chain is built from TRBV24-1 and TRBJ2-7; TRBD1 is perhaps the D gene, given 6 matching bases. The origin of this receptor is a man between 65 and 80 years old with acute or convalescent COVID-19. The nucleotide sequence is given as TGTGCCACCAGTGACCCTCACAGGGCTTACGAGCAGTACTTC. Translated, this is CATSDPHRAYEQYF.